Included here is one T cell receptor (beta chain) sequence, with context. Its target is unknown. This sample is drawn from a study of T cell responses to AZD1222 COVID-19 vaccine. Some clones are missing from TCRdb's copy, which holds only in-frame ones; the method was immunoSEQ multiplex PCR. The sample lists around 60,000 clones; over 85% were seen once. Study conclusions and caveats: Researchers report vaccine-associated CD4 TCRs spanning spike, with dominance at 160-218 and 743-854. A mostly white British donor set with more females was recruited, and clonal diversity was possibly underestimated. Nearly half of spike-specific TCRs reportedly go after variant regions that carry no mutations.

V lost 4 bases, J lost 6 bases, and 4 bases lay in between. CDR1 LGHDT and CDR2 YNNKEL come from the germline V gene (reference sequence). This CDR3 is built from 11 residues. The clonotype comes from an adult in good health. The chain has TRBV3-1 (or the pseudogene TRBV3-2) and TRBJ2-1; D gene ambiguous. Sample: peripheral blood, taken on day 0 of AZD1222 vaccination. Here the CDR3 reads CASSRANEQFF. The CDR3, as DNA: TGTGCCAGCAGCCGCGCCAATGAGCAGTTCTTC.